The 20 T cell receptor beta chains below all came from one sample that was sequenced in a study of cytomegalovirus exposure and HLA in healthy donors. Clones were read by immunoSEQ multiplex PCR, and TCRdb kept only the in-frame ones, dropping some. The sample has 250,000 to 300,000 clones; approximately 86% are singletons. The sequencing input was PBMCs. These TCRs come from a woman between 18 and 30 years old in good health and CMV-seronegative.

The chain recombines TRBV5-1 with TRBJ1-5, with TRBD1 matching 8 bases. Trimming at V came to 4 bases and at J to 4 bases, leaving 4 bases not matched to a gene. Germline V gene sequence: CDR1 SGHRS, CDR2 YFSETQ. The CDR3 length is 14 residues. The CDR3 loop reads CASSIQGANQPQHF. Here the CDR3 DNA reads TGCGCCAGCAGCATTCAGGGGGCTAATCAGCCCCAGCATTTT.

This sequence joins TRBV7-8 and TRBJ1-2; D uncertain. The ends were cut back, 2 bases at V and 3 bases at J, with 16 bases in the middle. Germline values: CDR1 SGHVS, CDR2 FQNEAQ. The CDR3 extends over 16 amino acids. CDR3 bases: TGTGCCAGCAGCTTATCGAGTTCGGTCACTTACTATGGCTACACCTTC. Translating gives CASSLSSSVTYYGYTF.

The chain is built from TRBV28 and TRBJ2-5, with TRBD2 as a possible D gene (6 bases). The CDR3 is made up of 15 amino acids. The germline V gene encodes CDR1 MDHEN and CDR2 SYDVKM. The V gene lost 8 bases and the J gene lost 0 bases, with 16 bases spanning the gap. Here the CDR3 reads CASLGGRGYQETQYF. CDR3 DNA sequence: TGTGCCAGCCTGGGGGGAAGAGGGTACCAAGAGACCCAGTACTTC.

V gene TRBV11-1 combines with J gene TRBJ2-7, with D tentatively TRBD2 (5 bases). V lost 6 bases to trimming and J lost 2 bases, with 14 bases between them. This CDR3 spans 14 amino acids. Germline V gene lookup returns CDR1 SGHAT and CDR2 FQDESV (reference sequence). CDR3 nucleotides: TGTGCCAGCAGTCTCCGGACTTCAGCCTACGAGCAGTACTTC. Its translation: CASSLRTSAYEQYF.

The V and J genes are TRBV5-1 and TRBJ2-3; weak D call: TRBD1 (7 bases). V lost 1 base and J lost 8, with 11 bases in between. CDR1 and CDR2 (germline): SGHRS, YFSETQ. The CDR3 sequence is 13 residues long. This CDR3 reads CASSLPGGGTQYF. In DNA, the CDR3 is TGCGCCAGCAGCTTGCCAGGGGGAGGTACGCAGTATTTT.

The chain carries TRBV11-2 and TRBJ1-2, with D perhaps matching TRBD1 (5 bases). Trimming stripped 8 bases from V and 4 bases from J, with 17 bases between. Germline CDR1 reads SGHAT; CDR2 reads FQNNGV. The CDR3 is made up of 14 amino acids. The CDR3 sequence is CASYTPRDSYGYTF. In DNA form, the CDR3 reads TGTGCCAGCTACACCCCACGGGACTCCTATGGCTACACCTTC.

Worth noting for this clone: A read error may account for a junction end that differs from germline. CDR3 loop: CASSPLAGGAYEQYF. CDR3 bases: TGTGCTAGCAGCCCACTAGCGGGGGGGGCCTACGAGCAGTACTTC. The rearrangement joins TRBV7-7 to TRBJ2-7, with 13 bases lining up with TRBD2. The CDR3 has 15 residues. Germline-derived CDR1 and CDR2 are SSHAT and FNYEAQ (reference sequence).

This clone occurred a few times. This sequence joins TRBV9 and TRBJ1-1; possible D gene TRBD1, 5 bases. Germline V gives CDR1 SGDLS, CDR2 YYNGEE. Trimming took off 3 bases at V and 2 bases at J, with 17 bases between the two ends. The CDR3 runs to 16 residues. The CDR3 sequence is CASSAYLGRDNTEAFF. In nucleotides, the CDR3 is TGTGCCAGCAGCGCCTATCTAGGGCGGGACAACACTGAAGCTTTCTTT. The full variable domain, with the rest looked up from reference TRBV9 and TRBJ1-1, is DSGVTQTPKHLITATGQRVTLRCSPRSGDLSVYWYQQSLDQGLQFLIQYYNGEERAKGNILERFSAQQFPDLHSELNLSSLELGDSALYFCASSAYLGRDNTEAFFGQGTRLTVV.

The J gene is TRBJ2-1, the V gene TRBV2; D perhaps matches TRBD1 (5 bases). The CDR3 runs 11 residues. CDR1 and CDR2 from the germline V gene are SNHLY and FYNNEI. V dropped 6 bases and J dropped 5 bases, with 5 bases sitting between them. The DNA of the CDR3 is TGTGCCAGCAGGGACAACAATGAGCAGTTCTTC. It codes for CASRDNNEQFF. The whole variable domain, remainder taken from reference TRBV2 and TRBJ2-1, is EPEVTQTPSHQVTQMGQEVILRCVPISNHLYFYWYRQILGQKVEFLVSFYNNEISEKSEIFDDQFSVERPDGSNFTLKIRSTKLEDSAMYFCASRDNNEQFFGPGTRLTVL.

J is TRBJ2-1 and V is TRBV11-2; D unresolved. The CDR3 is 12 amino acids. Germline V gene sequence: CDR1 SGHAT, CDR2 FQNNGV. The V and J ends lost 5 bases and 7 bases respectively, with 9 bases between them. The CDR3 sequence: CASSQPGNEQFF. The CDR3 DNA reads TGTGCCAGCAGCCAGCCCGGGAATGAGCAGTTCTTC. Based on the CDR3 plus reference TRBV11-2 and TRBJ2-1, the full variable domain is EAGVAQSPRYKIIEKRQSVAFWCNPISGHATLYWYQQILGQGPKLLIQFQNNGVVDDSQLPKDRFSAERLKGVDSTLKIQPAKLEDSAVYLCASSQPGNEQFFGPGTRLTVL.

The chain recombines TRBV29-1 with TRBJ1-1, with D possibly being TRBD1 (5 bases). There are 15 residues in the CDR3. Germline V lookup: CDR1 SQVTM, CDR2 ANQGSEA. CDR3 region: CSVSSGFGWGTEAFF. Here the CDR3 DNA reads TGCAGTGTATCCTCAGGGTTCGGGTGGGGCACTGAAGCTTTCTTT.

The chain employs TRBV6-5 and TRBJ1-1, with a possible D match to TRBD1 (5 bases). Trimming removed 6 bases at V and 3 bases at J, with 17 bases between. The CDR3 totals 15 residues. Germline V lookup: CDR1 MNHEY, CDR2 SVGAGI. The CDR3, as DNA: TGTGCCAGCAGGCCGGGACTTACATTCGACACTGAAGCTTTCTTT. Its translation: CASRPGLTFDTEAFF.

The chain is built from TRBV14 and TRBJ2-1; D gene uncertain. This CDR3 is built from 19 residues. Between the trimmed V and J ends, which lost 3 bases and 0 bases, there was a span of 21 bases. The germline V gene has CDR1 SGHDN and CDR2 FVKESK. Here the CDR3 DNA reads TGTGCCAGCAGCCATCAACCAGGTCTTGGAAGAAGCTCCTACAATGAGCAGTTCTTC. Residues: CASSHQPGLGRSSYNEQFF.

This clone has only a few counts. V gene TRBV14 combines with J gene TRBJ1-3; D perhaps matches TRBD1 (5 bases). The CDR3 sequence is 16 residues long. The germline V gene encodes CDR1 SGHDN and CDR2 FVKESK. Trimming cost V 3 bases and J 0 bases, with 12 bases left between them. CDR3 sequence (DNA): TGTGCCAGCAGCCAGGTTCGGGGACTCTCTGGAAACACCATATATTTT. Protein product: CASSQVRGLSGNTIYF.

The rearrangement links TRBV10-3 to TRBJ2-2; 9 nucleotides align to TRBD2. CDR1 and CDR2 (germline): ENHRY, SYGVKD. V lost 2 bases, J lost 4 bases, and 5 bases stayed unmatched. This CDR3 contains 16 residues. CDR3 residues: CAISETGGRGTGELFF. CDR3 nucleotide sequence: TGTGCCATCAGTGAGACCGGCGGGAGGGGCACCGGGGAGCTGTTTTTT.

The rearrangement uses TRBV7-8 and TRBJ2-6; 8 positions match TRBD2. Per germline, CDR1 SGHVS and CDR2 FQNEAQ. Germline trimming cut 5 bases from V and 0 bases from J; bases unmatched to any gene: 15. The CDR3 covers 20 residues. The CDR3 sequence: CASSHGAGTSPHSGANVLTF. CDR3 nucleotides: TGTGCCAGCAGCCACGGAGCCGGGACTAGTCCCCACTCTGGGGCCAACGTCCTGACTTTC.

The rearrangement links TRBV7-8 to TRBJ1-2; 10 bases are shared with TRBD1. The germline V gene encodes CDR1 SGHVS and CDR2 FQNEAQ. The length of the CDR3 is 16 residues. The V gene end was trimmed by 2 bases and the J gene end by 2 bases; junction bases not matched to a gene: 5. The CDR3 reads CASSLRDRGSNYGYTF. The CDR3 nucleotides read TGTGCCAGCAGCTTAAGGGACAGGGGCAGCAACTATGGCTACACCTTC.

The gene calls are TRBV4-1 and TRBJ2-2; 7 bases are shared with TRBD2. Germline CDR1 and CDR2: MGHRA and YSYEKL. V lost 3 bases and J lost 2; bases outside the gene matches: 3. The CDR3 is 15 residues long. CDR3 sequence: CASSQAGDNTGELFF. The CDR3 DNA is TGCGCCAGCAGCCAGGCGGGAGATAACACCGGGGAGCTGTTTTTT.

The rearrangement uses TRBV6-5 and TRBJ2-7, with TRBD1 identical over 8 bases. With 4 bases clipped from V and 4 bases from J, the junction kept 6 bases outside the gene matches. The CDR3 spans 14 residues. CDR1 and CDR2 from the germline V gene are MNHEY and SVGAGI. The CDR3 region has the DNA TGTGCCAGCAGTTCGCAGGGGGCGCTTTACGAGCAGTACTTC. Its translation: CASSSQGALYEQYF.

This chain uses TRBV30 with TRBJ1-2; D ambiguous. The ends were cut back, 0 bases at V and 4 bases at J, with 12 bases in the middle. In germline, CDR1 is GTSNPN, CDR2 SVGIG (reference sequence). The CDR3 sequence is 14 residues long. DNA of the CDR3: TGTGCCTGGAGTGTAACAACGGGTGTCTATGGCTACACCTTC. As protein: CAWSVTTGVYGYTF.